This T cell receptor delta chain was identified during a study of human gamma delta and Vdelta1 T cells. TCRdb re-processed the PCR reads using CATT. The sample has some 13,000 delta-chain clones, around 49% seen once. To note about this clone: Its antigen is as yet unknown.

The germline gives CDR1 TSWWSYY, CDR2 QGS. The CDR3 extends over 19 amino acids. The V gene lost 0 bases and the J gene lost 7 bases, with 27 bases spanning the gap. The source material was Vdelta1 gamma-delta T cells from blood grown in culture (DOT cells). The chain links TRDV1 to TRDJ1; D is unclear. The sequence was collected from a human donor in good health. The CDR3: CALGELGFSRPRNLGKLIF. The CDR3 DNA reads as TGTGCTCTTGGGGAACTCGGCTTCTCACGGCCACGCAACCTTGGTAAACTCATCTTT.